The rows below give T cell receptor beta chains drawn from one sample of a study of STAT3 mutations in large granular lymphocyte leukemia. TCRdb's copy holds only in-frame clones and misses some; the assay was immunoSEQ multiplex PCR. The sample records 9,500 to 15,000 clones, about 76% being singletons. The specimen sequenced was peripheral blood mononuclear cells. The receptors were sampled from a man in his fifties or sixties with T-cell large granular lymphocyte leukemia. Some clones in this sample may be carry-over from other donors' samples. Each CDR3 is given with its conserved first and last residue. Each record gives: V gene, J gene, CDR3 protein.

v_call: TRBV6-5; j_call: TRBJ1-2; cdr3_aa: CASRIQGNYGYTF
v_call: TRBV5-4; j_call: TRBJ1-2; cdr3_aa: CASSFPGQGIGYTF
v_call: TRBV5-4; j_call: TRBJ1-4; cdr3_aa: CASSLGGQGGINEKLFF
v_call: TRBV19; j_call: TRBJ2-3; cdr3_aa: CASNQLAGGRDTQYF
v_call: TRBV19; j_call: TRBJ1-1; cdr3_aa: CAVEPGAGNTEAFF
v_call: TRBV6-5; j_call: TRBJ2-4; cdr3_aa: CASSYSTGGKNIQYF
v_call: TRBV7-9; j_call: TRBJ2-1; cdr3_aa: CASSPSGSATREQFF
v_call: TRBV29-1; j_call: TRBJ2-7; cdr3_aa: CSARTSGNYEQYF
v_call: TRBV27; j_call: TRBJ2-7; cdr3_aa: CASSLQDRAELYF
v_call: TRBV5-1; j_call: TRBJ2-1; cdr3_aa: CASSLDSNEQFF
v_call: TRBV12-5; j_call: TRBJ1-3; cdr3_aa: CASGFLEGNTIYF
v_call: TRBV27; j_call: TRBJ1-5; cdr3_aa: CASSLMGGGQPQHF
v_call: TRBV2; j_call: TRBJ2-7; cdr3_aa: CASSIEGVEQYF
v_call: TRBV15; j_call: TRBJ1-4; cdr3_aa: CATSSRAPPKLFF
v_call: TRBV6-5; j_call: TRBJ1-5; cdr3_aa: CASSYSGQGDIWPQHF
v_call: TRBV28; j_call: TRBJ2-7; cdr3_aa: CASSLQGQGLAGLSEQYF
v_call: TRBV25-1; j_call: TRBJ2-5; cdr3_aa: CASSKSPDRGRETQYF
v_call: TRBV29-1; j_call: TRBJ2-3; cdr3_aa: CSAGTRFTDTQYF
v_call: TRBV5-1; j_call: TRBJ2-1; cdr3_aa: CASSPFKLDYDEQFF
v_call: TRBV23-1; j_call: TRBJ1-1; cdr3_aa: CASSQRVNTEAFF
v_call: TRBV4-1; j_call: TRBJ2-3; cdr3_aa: CASSQGVFSTDTQYF
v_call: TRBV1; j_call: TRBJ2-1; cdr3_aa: CTSSQDSQEQFF
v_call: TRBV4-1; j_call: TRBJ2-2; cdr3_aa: CASSQVHTFSNTGELFF